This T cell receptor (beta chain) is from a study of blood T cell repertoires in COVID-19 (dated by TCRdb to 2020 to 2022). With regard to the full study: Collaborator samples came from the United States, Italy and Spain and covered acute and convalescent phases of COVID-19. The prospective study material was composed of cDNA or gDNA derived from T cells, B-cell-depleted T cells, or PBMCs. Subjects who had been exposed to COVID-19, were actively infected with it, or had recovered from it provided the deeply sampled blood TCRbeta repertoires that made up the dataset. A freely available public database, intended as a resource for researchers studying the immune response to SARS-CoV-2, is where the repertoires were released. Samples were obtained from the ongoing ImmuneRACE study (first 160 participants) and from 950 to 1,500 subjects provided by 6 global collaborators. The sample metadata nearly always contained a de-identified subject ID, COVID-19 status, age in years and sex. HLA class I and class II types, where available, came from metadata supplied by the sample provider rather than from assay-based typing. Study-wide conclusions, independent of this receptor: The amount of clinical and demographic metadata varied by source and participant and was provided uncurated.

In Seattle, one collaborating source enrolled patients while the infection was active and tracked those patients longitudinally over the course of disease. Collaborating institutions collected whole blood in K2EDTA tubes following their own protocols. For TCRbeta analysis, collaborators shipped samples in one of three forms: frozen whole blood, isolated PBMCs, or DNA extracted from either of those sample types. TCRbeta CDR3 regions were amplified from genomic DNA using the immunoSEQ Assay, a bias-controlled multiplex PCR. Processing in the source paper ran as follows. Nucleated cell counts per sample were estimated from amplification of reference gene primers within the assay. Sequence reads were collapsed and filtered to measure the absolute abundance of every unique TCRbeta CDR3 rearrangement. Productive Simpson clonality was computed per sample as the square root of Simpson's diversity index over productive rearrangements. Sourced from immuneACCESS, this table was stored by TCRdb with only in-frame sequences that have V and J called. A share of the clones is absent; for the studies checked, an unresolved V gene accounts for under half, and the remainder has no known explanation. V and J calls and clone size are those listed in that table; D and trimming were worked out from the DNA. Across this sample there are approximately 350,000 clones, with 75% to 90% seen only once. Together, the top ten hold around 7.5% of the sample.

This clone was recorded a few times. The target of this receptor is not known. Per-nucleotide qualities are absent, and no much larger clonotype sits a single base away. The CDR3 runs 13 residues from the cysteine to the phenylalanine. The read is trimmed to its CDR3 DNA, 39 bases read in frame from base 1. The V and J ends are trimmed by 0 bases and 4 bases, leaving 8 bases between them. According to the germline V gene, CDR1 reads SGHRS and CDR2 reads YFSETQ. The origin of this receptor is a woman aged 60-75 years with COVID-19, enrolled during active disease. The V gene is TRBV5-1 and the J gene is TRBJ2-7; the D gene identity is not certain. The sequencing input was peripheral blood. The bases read TGCGCCAGCAGCTTGGGGGCCCCGTACGAGCAGTACTTC. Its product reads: CASSLGAPYEQYF.